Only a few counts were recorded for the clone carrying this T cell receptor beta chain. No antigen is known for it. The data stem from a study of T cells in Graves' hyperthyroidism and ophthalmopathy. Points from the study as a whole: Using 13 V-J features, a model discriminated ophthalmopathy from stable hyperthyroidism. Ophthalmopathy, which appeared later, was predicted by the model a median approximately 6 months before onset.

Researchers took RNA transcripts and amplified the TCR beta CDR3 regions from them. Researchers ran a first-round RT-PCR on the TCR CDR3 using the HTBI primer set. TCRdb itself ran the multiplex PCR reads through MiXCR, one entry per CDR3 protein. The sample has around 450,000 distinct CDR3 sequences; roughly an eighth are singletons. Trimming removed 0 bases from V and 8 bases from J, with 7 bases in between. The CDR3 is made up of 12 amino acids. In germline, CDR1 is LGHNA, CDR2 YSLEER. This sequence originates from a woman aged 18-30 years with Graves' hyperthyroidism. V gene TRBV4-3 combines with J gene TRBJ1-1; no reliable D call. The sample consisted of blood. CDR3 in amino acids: CASSQDFGEAFF. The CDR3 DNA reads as TGCGCCAGCAGCCAAGATTTCGGAGAAGCTTTCTTT.